This T cell receptor (beta chain) was captured in a study of T cell repertoires in Merkel cell carcinoma (dated by TCRdb to about 2019). Background on the whole study: Patients who had received intralesional immunotherapy or systemic immune checkpoint blockade prior to the biopsy were excluded. Tetramer sorting, cloning and paired TCR sequencing of expanded tumor-infiltrating lymphocytes were first used to define MCPyV-specific clonotypes. To be included, a subject needed both a diagnosis of MCPyV-positive Merkel cell carcinoma and tumor-infiltrating lymphocytes that had been successfully expanded in vitro. General study outcomes and caveats: No normal tissue biopsies were studied.

To note about this clone: No antigen is known for it. No base qualities exist here, and no much larger clone lies one base off it.

Each study subject had MCPyV-positive Merkel cell carcinoma confirmed by biopsy and had serum antibodies to T-antigen that tested positive. Genomic DNA was extracted from a handful of adjacent 10-micron frozen tumor sections without any cell sorting or culture. Roughly 5 x 5 x 5 mm of tumor biopsy tissue was frozen in optimal cutting temperature compound. In the frozen biopsy, scout sections stained with hematoxylin and eosin confirmed plenty of Merkel cell carcinoma along with infiltrating cells. Germline trimming amounts to 2 bases on V and 9 bases on J, with 6 as the count of junction bases outside the gene matches. The CDR3 goes from the cysteine to the phenylalanine over 14 residues. The CDR3 DNA has 42 bases and is translated from base 1. CDR1 MNHNS and CDR2 SASEGT are derived from the germline V gene. The immunoSEQ assay was used both to sequence TRB CDR3 from tumor genomic DNA and to process the resulting data. TCRdb limited this immuneACCESS table to in-frame rearrangements with V and J called. A share of clones is missing; checked studies link under half to unresolved V genes, and the rest is unexplained. The sample contains more than 12,000 clones, around 74% of them found a single time. The ten largest account for 15% to 20% of the sample.

The specimen sequenced was tumor tissue. The source is an adult with Merkel cell carcinoma. This chain is built from TRBV6-1 and TRBJ2-2, with 7 central nucleotides matching TRBD1. The CDR3 protein sequence reads: CASSETDRTRELFF. The DNA sequence is as follows: TGTGCCAGCAGTGAAACGGACAGGACGAGGGAGCTGTTTTTT.